This TCR beta chain stems from a study of control samples from healthy donors and cancer patients. Concerning this clone itself: Other DNA sequences in this sample translate to the same CDR3.

Assay: immunoSEQ multiplex PCR; the TCRdb copy retains only in-frame clones and omits some. Here the sample spans about 170,000 clones, roughly nine tenths being singletons. The receptor was isolated from a woman younger than 45 in good health. The specimen was blood.

The CDR3 reads CASSLAGYSNQPQHF. DNA of the CDR3: TGTGCCAGCAGCTTGGCGGGGTATAGCAATCAGCCCCAGCATTTT. The V call is TRBV5-8, the J call TRBJ1-5, with no clear D. The CDR3 is 15 amino acids. The germline V and J ends were trimmed by 0 bases and 0 bases, with 7 bases remaining between them. The germline V gene encodes CDR1 SGHTS and CDR2 YDEGEE.